The 5 T cell receptor beta chains in this list originate from one sample, sequenced in a study of beta chain features in type 1 diabetes. Sequencing targeted expressed TCRB transcripts, as all isolated RNA had been reverse transcribed. TCRdb keeps only in-frame clones here, not all; method: immunoSEQ multiplex PCR. The table includes 200,000 to 300,000 clones, 14% detected once. Sequenced sample: naive CD4+ T cells from blood. Source of these receptors: a woman aged 40 to 49 in good health.

In this sample, this clone turned up a few times. This sequence joins TRBV2 and TRBJ2-1; TRBD1 agrees at 10 bases. This CDR3 is built from 14 residues. V gave up 4 bases and J gave up 8 bases; unmatched junction bases: 5. Per germline, CDR1 SNHLY and CDR2 FYNNEI. CDR3 in DNA: TGTGCCAGCAGTGGACAGGGGGCGGTCGATGAGCAGTTCTTC. It translates to CASSGQGAVDEQFF.

This chain joins TRBV6-5 and TRBJ2-1; 8 bases fit TRBD1. CDR3 length: 15 amino acids. With V trimmed by 4 bases and J by 7 bases, 9 bases remained unmatched. Per germline, CDR1 MNHEY and CDR2 SVGAGI. The DNA for the CDR3 is TGTGCCAGCAGTTCCCCAGGGGGCGGTCTAAATGAGCAGTTCTTC. Its translation: CASSSPGGGLNEQFF.

The chain links TRBV10-1 to TRBJ2-1; 11 nucleotides align to TRBD2. The CDR3 runs 15 residues. Germline CDR1 is WNHNN and CDR2 is SYGVQD (reference sequence). V gave up 7 bases and J gave up 7 bases; unmatched junction bases: 9. The CDR3 DNA is TGCGCCAGCACGAGAACTAGCGGGGGTACAAATGAGCAGTTCTTC. Protein product: CASTRTSGGTNEQFF.

V is TRBV7-2 and J is TRBJ2-3; D uncertain. The CDR3 consists of 13 residues. Germline CDR1 is SGHTA and CDR2 is FQGNSA. V was clipped by 1 base and J by 6 bases, with 8 bases between them. CDR3 residues: CASSLGPRDTQYF. CDR3 sequence (DNA): TGTGCCAGCAGCTTAGGCCCGAGGGATACGCAGTATTTT.

The chain uses TRBV19 and TRBJ2-3; D uncertain. Germline V gene data show CDR1 as LNHDA and CDR2 as SQIVND (reference sequence). There are 15 residues in the CDR3. V lost 2 bases and J 2 bases, leaving 11 bases between the germline ends. CDR3 coding DNA: TGTGCCAGTAGTATAACCTTCCCTACCACAGATACGCAGTATTTT. This translates into CASSITFPTTDTQYF.